Listed below are T cell receptor beta chains from one sample, sequenced in a study of technical replicates of blood from several donors. Clones were sequenced by immunoSEQ multiplex PCR, and TCRdb holds only the in-frame ones, with some missing. The repertoire consists of about 70,000 clones, with around 93% occurring once and the leading ten covering around 0.24%. The sequenced sample consisted of T cells isolated from PBMCs. The receptor set was obtained from a human donor in good health. Both conserved end residues are part of each CDR3. Rows may omit the clone size; those that give it use once, few, many or a size class.

CDR3: CASSLVRGGGYDTEAFF; J: TRBJ1-1; V: TRBV7-8; size: once
CDR3: CASSLQVGPNQPQHF; J: TRBJ1-5; V: TRBV5-4; size: -
CDR3: CASSQVPGQTNTEAFF; J: TRBJ1-1; V: TRBV4-1; size: -
CDR3: CASSPQASTDTQYF; J: TRBJ2-3; V: TRBV9; size: -
CDR3: CATSWRGPGRETQYF; J: TRBJ2-5; V: TRBV27; size: -
CDR3: CASSPSGPVGEQYF; J: TRBJ2-7; V: TRBV5-1; size: -
CDR3: CASSFNDRSPGYTF; J: TRBJ1-2; V: TRBV27; size: -
CDR3: CSVAHSSGAYEQYF; J: TRBJ2-7; V: TRBV29-1; size: -
CDR3: CASSPAGTGVYGYTF; J: TRBJ1-2; V: TRBV11-1; size: -
CDR3: CASSPTGGEQYF; J: TRBJ2-7; V: TRBV5-4; size: -
CDR3: CASSPQGASNQPQHF; J: TRBJ1-5; V: TRBV7-9; size: -
CDR3: CASSLAGPDTQYF; J: TRBJ2-3; V: TRBV7-3; size: -
CDR3: CASSATSGGRAYEQYF; J: TRBJ2-7; V: TRBV6-1; size: -
CDR3: CASSVSDRRSYGYTF; J: TRBJ1-2; V: TRBV9; size: -
CDR3: CASSQDLTGLSPLHF; J: TRBJ1-6; V: TRBV4-1; size: -
CDR3: CATSKGDIQNQPQHF; J: TRBJ1-5; V: TRBV15; size: few
CDR3: CSGTGRAGTGELFF; J: TRBJ2-2; V: TRBV29-1; size: -
CDR3: CAWRKKGVAYEQYF; J: TRBJ2-7; V: TRBV30; size: -
CDR3: CASRRGQETQYF; J: TRBJ2-5; V: TRBV5-4; size: -
CDR3: CASSATSGPSEEQFF; J: TRBJ2-1; V: TRBV7-7; size: -
CDR3: CASSSQTGPQETQYF; J: TRBJ2-5; V: TRBV7-2; size: -
CDR3: CASSPDTSNYGYTF; J: TRBJ1-2; V: TRBV5-1; size: once
CDR3: CASSGASPYNEQFF; J: TRBJ2-1; V: TRBV2; size: -
CDR3: CASSPPGQMGQPQHF; J: TRBJ1-5; V: TRBV28; size: -
CDR3: CASSPTTSGAYEQYF; J: TRBJ2-7; V: TRBV28; size: few
CDR3: CASSDLLGENQPQHF; J: TRBJ1-5; V: TRBV6-1; size: -
CDR3: CASGYSGEDQPQHF; J: TRBJ1-5; V: TRBV12-5; size: -
CDR3: CASSPVVWRNLTGELFF; J: TRBJ2-2; V: TRBV7-9; size: -
CDR3: CASSSPSGFTEAFF; J: TRBJ1-1; V: TRBV19; size: -
CDR3: CASTRGTSGRASGGELFF; J: TRBJ2-2; V: TRBV19; size: -
CDR3: CASSLPGQSDYNEQFF; J: TRBJ2-1; V: TRBV5-1; size: once
CDR3: CASSYRTLNTEAFF; J: TRBJ1-1; V: TRBV6-5; size: -
CDR3: CASSLGGQDYEQYF; J: TRBJ2-7; V: TRBV5-4; size: -
CDR3: CASSPASGYEQYF; J: TRBJ2-7; V: TRBV18; size: -
CDR3: CASSLVRGLLYEQYF; J: TRBJ2-7; V: TRBV5-1; size: -
CDR3: CASSLDQGAMGAFF; J: TRBJ1-1; V: TRBV11-2; size: once
CDR3: CATGTGRNIQYF; J: TRBJ2-4; V: TRBV28; size: -
CDR3: CASSPIGTYQETQYF; J: TRBJ2-5; V: TRBV11-2; size: -
CDR3: CASSASGTGAHTQYF; J: TRBJ2-3; V: TRBV25-1; size: -
CDR3: CASSQFRSSVGSDTQYF; J: TRBJ2-3; V: TRBV4-1; size: -
CDR3: CASSLEGPLGNLPHEQYF; J: TRBJ2-7; V: TRBV5-4; size: -
CDR3: CASSLGTGSNQPQHF; J: TRBJ1-5; V: TRBV5-4; size: -
CDR3: CAISRGGQETQYF; J: TRBJ2-5; V: TRBV10-3; size: -
CDR3: CASSTRHTLNTEAFF; J: TRBJ1-1; V: TRBV7-2; size: -
CDR3: CAYCRDTFDPANTGELFF; J: TRBJ2-2; V: TRBV7-8; size: -
CDR3: CASSKGTSVNEQYF; J: TRBJ2-7; V: TRBV19; size: -
CDR3: CATSNMASGANVLTF; J: TRBJ2-6; V: TRBV15; size: -
CDR3: CASSLSARVPYGYTF; J: TRBJ1-2; V: TRBV27; size: -